This T cell receptor (beta chain) was obtained from a study of human T cells and chemical hapten exposure. TCRdb processed the RACE reads anew with MiXCR; each CDR3 protein has one entry. The sample holds some 38,000 distinct CDR3 sequences; over 7.5% are singletons and the top ten take 26%. As for time point: patch test 3, about 24 weeks after DPC sensitization. Stated treatment: therapeutic diphenylcyclopropenone sensitization with weekly scalp DPC. Unfractionated whole blood yielded total RNA. This clonotype has ten or more counts. V was clipped by 7 bases and J by 3 bases; unmatched bases: 7. CDR1 and CDR2 from the germline V gene are GTSNPN and SVGIG (reference sequence). There are 13 residues in the CDR3.

The source of this sequence is a man in his fifties or sixties with alopecia areata. Some clones in this sample may be carry-over from other donors' samples. The genes are TRBV30 and TRBJ1-1; 8 nucleotides line up with TRBD1. This material consisted of whole blood, taken in connection with sensitization to the hapten diphenylcyclopropenone (DPC). CDR3 sequence: CASQLQGDTEAFF. CDR3 bases: TGTGCCTCACAATTACAGGGGGACACTGAAGCTTTCTTT.